Listed below are T cell receptor beta chains from one sample, sequenced in a study of blood T cell repertoires in COVID-19. Here immunoSEQ multiplex PCR was the method, and the copy in TCRdb shows in-frame clones only, minus some. Here the sample spans under 300,000 clones, around 90% being singletons. Sequences were obtained from peripheral blood. Source of these receptors: a man in his fifties with acute or convalescent COVID-19. The CDR3 runs from the conserved cysteine through the conserved F or W. D genes are given only for firm matches. Rows may omit the clone size; those that give it use once, few, many or a size class.

TRBV10-2,once,TRBJ2-5,TRBD2,CASSLNGLAQETQYF,TGCGCCAGCAGTCTGAACGGACTAGCCCAAGAGACCCAGTACTTC
TRBV14,-,TRBJ2-5,TRBD1,CASSQTTGVETQYF,TGTGCCAGCAGCCAGACGACAGGGGTAGAGACCCAGTACTTC
TRBV12-3/TRBV12-4,once,TRBJ1-2,-,CASSTQGPYGYTF,TGTGCCAGCAGTACGCAGGGGCCCTATGGCTACACCTTC
TRBV6-5,once,TRBJ1-2,-,CASSLAGIFYGYTF,TGTGCCAGCAGTTTGGCGGGGATATTCTATGGCTACACCTTC
TRBV5-1,-,TRBJ1-1,-,CASSFQQAERNTEAFF,TGCGCCAGCAGCTTTCAACAGGCAGAGAGGAACACTGAAGCTTTCTTT
TRBV30,-,TRBJ2-3,TRBD1,CAWSDGQGDTQYF,TGTGCCTGGAGTGACGGACAGGGGGATACGCAGTATTTT
TRBV27,-,TRBJ2-3,-,CASSLVVPPDTQYF,TGTGCCAGCAGTTTAGTCGTCCCTCCAGATACGCAGTATTTT
TRBV10-1,-,TRBJ1-4,-,CASSGSSTATNEKLFF,TGCGCCAGCAGTGGAAGCTCAACTGCAACTAATGAAAAACTGTTTTTT
TRBV7-9,few,TRBJ1-2,-,CASSLDGVGYTF,TGTGCCAGCAGCTTAGACGGGGTTGGCTACACCTTC
TRBV2,-,TRBJ2-7,TRBD1,CASSRDRPAGEQYF,TGTGCCAGCAGTCGGGACAGGCCCGCCGGGGAGCAGTACTTC
TRBV11-2,-,TRBJ2-2,TRBD2,CASSPRLAGATGELFF,TGTGCCAGCAGCCCCCGACTAGCGGGGGCCACCGGGGAGCTGTTTTTT
TRBV18,few,TRBJ2-2,-,CASSLDNEITNTGELFF,TGTGCCAGCTCACTCGACAACGAAATAACGAACACCGGGGAGCTGTTTTTT
TRBV5-1,-,TRBJ2-5,-,CASSLYRVQETQYF,TGCGCCAGCAGCCTATACAGAGTCCAAGAGACCCAGTACTTC
TRBV6-1,-,TRBJ1-2,TRBD1,CASSEGGTGGGYTF,TGTGCCAGCAGTGAAGGAGGGACAGGTGGGGGCTACACCTTC
TRBV19,-,TRBJ1-4,TRBD1,CASSIDRGETEKLFF,TGTGCCAGTAGTATTGACAGGGGGGAAACTGAAAAACTGTTTTTT
TRBV18,few,TRBJ1-1,-,CASSQEQGKNTEAFF,TGTGCCAGCTCACAGGAACAGGGAAAGAACACTGAAGCTTTCTTT
TRBV27,few,TRBJ2-3,-,CAARGATDTQYF,TGTGCCGCGCGTGGGGCCACAGATACGCAGTATTTT
TRBV5-1,-,TRBJ1-1,-,CASSLVPGLYTEAFF,TGCGCCAGCAGCTTGGTTCCGGGGTTGTACACTGAAGCTTTCTTT
TRBV7-3,-,TRBJ2-3,TRBD2,CASSARTSGGADTQYF,TGTGCCAGCAGCGCGAGAACTAGCGGGGGGGCCGATACGCAGTATTTT
TRBV6-5,once,TRBJ1-1,-,CASSWSSTANTEAFF,TGTGCCAGCAGTTGGTCCTCGACAGCTAACACTGAAGCTTTCTTT
TRBV11-2,-,TRBJ1-2,-,CASSSQGRGGYTF,TGTGCCAGCAGCTCACAGGGACGAGGTGGCTACACCTTC
TRBV5-4,many,TRBJ1-1,TRBD1,CASSLTGVNTEAFF,TGTGCCAGCAGCTTGACAGGGGTTAACACTGAAGCTTTCTTT
TRBV10-1,-,TRBJ1-5,-,CASSESEEQPQHF,TGCGCCAGCAGTGAGTCGGAGGAACAGCCCCAGCATTTT
TRBV7-8,-,TRBJ2-6,-,CASSFEQDFYSGANVLTF,TGTGCCAGCAGCTTTGAACAAGACTTTTACTCTGGGGCCAACGTCCTGACTTTC
TRBV10-1,-,TRBJ2-3,-,CASSAVRDTQYF,TGCGCCAGCAGTGCGGTCCGAGATACGCAGTATTTT
TRBV6-2/TRBV6-3,-,TRBJ1-1,-,CASSYSRSPNTEAFF,TGTGCCAGCAGTTACTCGAGAAGCCCAAACACTGAAGCTTTCTTT
TRBV11-2,-,TRBJ1-1,TRBD1,CASTHTTGILTEAFF,TGTGCCAGCACCCATACGACAGGGATTCTCACTGAAGCTTTCTTT
TRBV19,-,TRBJ1-5,TRBD1,CASSPQGDRLGQPQHF,TGTGCCAGTAGTCCCCAGGGGGACAGGTTAGGTCAGCCCCAGCATTTT